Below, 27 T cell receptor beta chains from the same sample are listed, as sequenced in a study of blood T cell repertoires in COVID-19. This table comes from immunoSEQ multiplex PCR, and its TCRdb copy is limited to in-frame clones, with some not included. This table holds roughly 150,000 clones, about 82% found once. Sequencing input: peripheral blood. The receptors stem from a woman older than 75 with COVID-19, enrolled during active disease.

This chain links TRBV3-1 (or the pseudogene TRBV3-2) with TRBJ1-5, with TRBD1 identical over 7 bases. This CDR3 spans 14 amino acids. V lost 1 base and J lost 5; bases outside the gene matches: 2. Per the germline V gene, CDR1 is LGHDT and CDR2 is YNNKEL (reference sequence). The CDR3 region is CASSQARGHQPQHF. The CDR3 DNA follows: TGTGCCAGCAGCCAAGCTAGGGGGCATCAGCCCCAGCATTTT.

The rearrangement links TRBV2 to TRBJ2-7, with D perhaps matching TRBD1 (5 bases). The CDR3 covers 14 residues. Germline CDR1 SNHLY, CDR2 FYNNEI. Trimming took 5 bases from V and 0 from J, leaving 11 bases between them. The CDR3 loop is CASSSWTSSYEQYF. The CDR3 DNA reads TGTGCCAGCAGTAGCTGGACAAGCTCCTACGAGCAGTACTTC.

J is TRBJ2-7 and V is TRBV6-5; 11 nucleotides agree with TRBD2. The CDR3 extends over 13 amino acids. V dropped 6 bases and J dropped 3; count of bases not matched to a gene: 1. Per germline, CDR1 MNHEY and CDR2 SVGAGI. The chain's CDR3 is CASRLAGDYEQYF. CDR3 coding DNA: TGTGCCAGCAGACTAGCGGGAGACTACGAGCAGTACTTC.

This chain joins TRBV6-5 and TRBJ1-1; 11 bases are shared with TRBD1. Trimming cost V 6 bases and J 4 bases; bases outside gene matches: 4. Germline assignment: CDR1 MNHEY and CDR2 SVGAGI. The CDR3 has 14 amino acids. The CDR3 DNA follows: TGTGCCAGCAGGTCCGGGACAGGGGGCACTGAAGCTTTCTTT. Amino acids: CASRSGTGGTEAFF.

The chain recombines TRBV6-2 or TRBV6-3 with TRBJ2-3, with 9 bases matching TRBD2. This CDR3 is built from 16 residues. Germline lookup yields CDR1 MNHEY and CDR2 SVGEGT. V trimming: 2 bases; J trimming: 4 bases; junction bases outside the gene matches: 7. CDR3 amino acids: CASSYPQAGGSDTQYF. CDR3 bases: TGTGCCAGCAGTTACCCTCAAGCGGGAGGTTCAGATACGCAGTATTTT.

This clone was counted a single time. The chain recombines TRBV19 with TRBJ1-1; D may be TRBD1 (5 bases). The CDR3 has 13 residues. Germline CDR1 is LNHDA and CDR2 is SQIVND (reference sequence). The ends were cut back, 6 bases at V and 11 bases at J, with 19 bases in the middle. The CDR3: CASSNLPRRGAFF. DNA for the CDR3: TGTGCCAGTAGCAACTTACCGCGGCGGGGGGCTTTCTTT.

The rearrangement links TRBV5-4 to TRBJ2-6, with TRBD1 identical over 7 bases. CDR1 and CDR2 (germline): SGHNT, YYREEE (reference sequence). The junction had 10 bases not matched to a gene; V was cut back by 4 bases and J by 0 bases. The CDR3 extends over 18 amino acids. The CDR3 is CASSLRTGEGSGANVLTF. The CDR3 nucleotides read TGTGCCAGCAGCCTACGGACAGGAGAAGGCTCTGGGGCCAACGTCCTGACTTTC.

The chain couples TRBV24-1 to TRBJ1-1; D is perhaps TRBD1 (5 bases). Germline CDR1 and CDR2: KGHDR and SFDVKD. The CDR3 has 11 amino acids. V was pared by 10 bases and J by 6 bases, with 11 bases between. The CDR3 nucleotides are TGTGCCACGCGACAGAGGTCTGAAGCTTTCTTT. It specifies CATRQRSEAFF.

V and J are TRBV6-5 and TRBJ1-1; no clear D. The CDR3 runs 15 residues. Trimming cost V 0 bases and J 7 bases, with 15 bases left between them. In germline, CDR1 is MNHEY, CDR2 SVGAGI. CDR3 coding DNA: TGTGCCAGCAGTTACTCCCCTGCGGCAGAAGATGAAGCTTTCTTT. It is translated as CASSYSPAAEDEAFF.

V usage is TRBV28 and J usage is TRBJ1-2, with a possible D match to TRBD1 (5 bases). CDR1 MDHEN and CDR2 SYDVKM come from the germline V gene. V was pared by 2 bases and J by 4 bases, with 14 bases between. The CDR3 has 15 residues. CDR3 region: CASSLGEGDLYGYTF. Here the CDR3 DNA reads TGTGCCAGCAGTTTAGGAGAAGGGGATCTCTATGGCTACACCTTC.

CDR3 protein: CASSLAINPAGRINEKLFF. The CDR3 DNA follows: TGTGCCAGCAGCTTAGCCATTAATCCTGCGGGACGGATTAATGAAAAACTGTTTTTT. The rearrangement joins TRBV7-8 to TRBJ1-4; tentatively, D is TRBD1 (5 bases). Trimming cost V 0 bases and J 4 bases, with 21 bases left between them. The CDR3 is 19 residues long. Germline CDR1 and CDR2: SGHVS and FQNEAQ.

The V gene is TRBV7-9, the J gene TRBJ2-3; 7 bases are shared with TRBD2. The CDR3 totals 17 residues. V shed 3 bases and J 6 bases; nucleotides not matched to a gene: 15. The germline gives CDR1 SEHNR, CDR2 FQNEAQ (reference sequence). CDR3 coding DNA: TGTGCCAGCAGCTTTTCTATTCAGGGCGGGAGTGGCGATACGCAGTATTTT. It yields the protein CASSFSIQGGSGDTQYF. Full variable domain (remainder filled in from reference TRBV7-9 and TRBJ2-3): DTGVSQNPRHKITKRGQNVTFRCDPISEHNRLYWYRQTLGQGPEFLTYFQNEAQLEKSRLLSDRFSAERPKGSFSTLEIQRTEQGDSAMYLCASSFSIQGGSGDTQYFGPGTRLTVL.

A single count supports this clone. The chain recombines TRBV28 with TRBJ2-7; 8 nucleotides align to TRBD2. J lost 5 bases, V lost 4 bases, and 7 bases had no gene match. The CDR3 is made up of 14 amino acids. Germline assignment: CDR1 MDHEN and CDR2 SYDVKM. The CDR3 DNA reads TGTGCCAGCAGTTCCGGGACTAGTCTTGACGAGCAGTACTTC. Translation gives CASSSGTSLDEQYF.

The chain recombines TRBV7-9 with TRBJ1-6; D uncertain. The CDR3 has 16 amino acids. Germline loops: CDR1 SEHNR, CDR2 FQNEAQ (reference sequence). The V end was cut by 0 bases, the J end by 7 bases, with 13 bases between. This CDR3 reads CASSLAGGEGNSPLHF. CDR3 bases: TGTGCCAGCAGCTTAGCTGGTGGAGAGGGAAATTCACCCCTCCACTTT.

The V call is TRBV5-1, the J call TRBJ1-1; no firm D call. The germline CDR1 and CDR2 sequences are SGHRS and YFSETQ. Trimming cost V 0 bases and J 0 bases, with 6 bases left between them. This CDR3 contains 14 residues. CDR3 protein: CASSLDLMNTEAFF. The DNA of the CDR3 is TGCGCCAGCAGCTTGGACCTAATGAACACTGAAGCTTTCTTT. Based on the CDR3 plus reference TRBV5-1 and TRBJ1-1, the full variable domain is KAGVTQTPRYLIKTRGQQVTLSCSPISGHRSVSWYQQTPGQGLQFLFEYFSETQRNKGNFPGRFSGRQFSNSRSEMNVSTLELGDSALYLCASSLDLMNTEAFFGQGTRLTVV.

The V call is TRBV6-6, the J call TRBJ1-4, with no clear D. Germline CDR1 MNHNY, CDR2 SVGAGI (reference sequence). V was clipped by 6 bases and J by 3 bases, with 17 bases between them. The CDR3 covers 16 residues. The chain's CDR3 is CASSSTLVSANEKLFF. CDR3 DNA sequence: TGTGCCAGCAGCTCCACCCTTGTGTCAGCTAATGAAAAACTGTTTTTT.

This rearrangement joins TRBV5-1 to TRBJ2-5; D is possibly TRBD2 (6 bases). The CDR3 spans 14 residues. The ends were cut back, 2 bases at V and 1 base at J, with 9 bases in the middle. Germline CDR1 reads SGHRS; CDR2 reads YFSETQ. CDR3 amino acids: CASSLGAGQETQYF. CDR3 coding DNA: TGCGCCAGCAGCTTAGGAGCGGGCCAAGAGACCCAGTACTTC.

CDR3 sequence: CASSDRGISEQFF. The CDR3 region has the DNA TGTGCCAGCAGCGACAGGGGCATAAGTGAGCAGTTCTTC. V and J are TRBV7-2 and TRBJ2-1; 8 bases agree with TRBD1. V dropped 5 bases and J dropped 9; count of bases not matched to a gene: 6. The germline CDR1 and CDR2 sequences are SGHTA and FQGNSA. The CDR3 is made up of 13 amino acids. The variable domain in full, with the rest retrieved from reference TRBV7-2 and TRBJ2-1, is GAGVSQSPSNKVTEKGKDVELRCDPISGHTALYWYRQSLGQGLEFLIYFQGNSAPDKSGLPSDRFSAERTGGSVSTLTIQRTQQEDSAVYLCASSDRGISEQFFGPGTRLTVL.

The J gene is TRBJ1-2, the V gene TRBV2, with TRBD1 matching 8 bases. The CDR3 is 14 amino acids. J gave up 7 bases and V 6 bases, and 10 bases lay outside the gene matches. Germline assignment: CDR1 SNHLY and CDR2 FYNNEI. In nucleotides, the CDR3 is TGTGCCAGCAGCGCGAGACAGGGGCCGTCTGGCTACACCTTC. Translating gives CASSARQGPSGYTF.

The CDR3 loop reads CASSVAQGLEQYF. CDR3 in DNA: TGTGCCAGCAGCGTAGCTCAGGGACTCGAGCAGTACTTC. J is TRBJ2-7 and V is TRBV9, with a tentative D call TRBD2 (6 bases). Germline loops: CDR1 SGDLS, CDR2 YYNGEE. V lost 0 bases and J 6 bases, leaving 10 bases between the germline ends. The CDR3 consists of 13 residues.

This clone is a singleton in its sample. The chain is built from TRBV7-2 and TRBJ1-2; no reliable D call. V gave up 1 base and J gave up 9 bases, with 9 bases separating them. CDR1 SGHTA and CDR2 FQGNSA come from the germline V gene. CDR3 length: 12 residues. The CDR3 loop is CASSLEVRSYTF. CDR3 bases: TGTGCCAGCAGCTTAGAGGTCAGGAGCTACACCTTC.

The CDR3 here is CASRARTGVGGDYEQYF. CDR3 in DNA: TGTGCCAGCAGGGCCCGCACAGGGGTAGGGGGAGACTACGAGCAGTACTTC. This sequence joins TRBV27 and TRBJ2-7; 7 bases align to TRBD1. The length of the CDR3 is 17 residues. V lost 6 bases to trimming and J lost 3 bases; unmatched junction nucleotides: 17. Germline CDR1 MNHEY, CDR2 SMNVEV (reference sequence).

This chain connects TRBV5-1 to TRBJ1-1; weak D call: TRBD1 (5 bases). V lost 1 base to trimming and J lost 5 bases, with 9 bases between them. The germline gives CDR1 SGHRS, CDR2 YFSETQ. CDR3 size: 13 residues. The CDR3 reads CASSLQDTTEAFF. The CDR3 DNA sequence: TGCGCCAGCAGCTTGCAGGACACTACTGAAGCTTTCTTT.

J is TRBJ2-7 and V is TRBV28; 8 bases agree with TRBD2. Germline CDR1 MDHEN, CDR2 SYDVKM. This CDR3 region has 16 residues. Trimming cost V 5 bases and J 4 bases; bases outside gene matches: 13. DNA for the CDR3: TGTGCCAGCAGTACCCCGGGCACTAGCGGTTCTTACGAGCAGTACTTC. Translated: CASSTPGTSGSYEQYF.

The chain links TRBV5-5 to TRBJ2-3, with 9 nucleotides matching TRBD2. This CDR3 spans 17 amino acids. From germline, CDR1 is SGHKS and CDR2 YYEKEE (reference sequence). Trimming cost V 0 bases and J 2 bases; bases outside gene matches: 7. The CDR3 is CASSLAGAGGPTDTQYF. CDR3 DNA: TGTGCCAGCAGCTTGGCCGGAGCGGGAGGACCCACAGATACGCAGTATTTT.

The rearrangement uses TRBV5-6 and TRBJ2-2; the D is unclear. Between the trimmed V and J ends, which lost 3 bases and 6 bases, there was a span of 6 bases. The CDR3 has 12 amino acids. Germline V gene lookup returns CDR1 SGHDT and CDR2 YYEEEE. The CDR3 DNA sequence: TGTGCCAGCAGCTGGAGTTCCGGGGAGCTGTTTTTT. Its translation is CASSWSSGELFF.

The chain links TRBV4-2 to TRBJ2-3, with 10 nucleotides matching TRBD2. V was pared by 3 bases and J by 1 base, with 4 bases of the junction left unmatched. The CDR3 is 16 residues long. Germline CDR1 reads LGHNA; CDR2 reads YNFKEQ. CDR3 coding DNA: TGTGCCAGCAGCCAGGCCGGGACTAGCGGCACAGATACGCAGTATTTT. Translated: CASSQAGTSGTDTQYF.